One sample yielded the 2 T cell receptor beta chains listed below, sequenced in a study of CXCR3-negative and CXCR3-positive naive CD8 T cells. Preparation of TRB cDNA libraries relied on 5' RACE carrying UMI labels. TCRdb re-called the 5' RACE reads, yielding one record per CDR3 amino acid sequence without DNA. The record lists 90,000 to 95,000 distinct CDR3 sequences, of which the ten most abundant hold around 1.8%. The material sequenced was naive CXCR3- CD8+ T cells from blood. Subset indicated: CD45RO-CCR7+CD27+CD95- naive CD8+ T cells lacking CXCR3 (TNR3-). The receptors were sampled from a human donor in good health. Some clones in this sample may be carry-over from other donors' samples.

J is TRBJ2-7 and V is TRBV29-1. The CDR3 totals 13 residues. CDR1 and CDR2 from the germline V gene are SQVTM and ANQGSEA. The CDR3 sequence is CSVLQMSTYEQYF.

This chain links TRBV20-1 with TRBJ1-4; TCRdb's D call of TRBD1 is untestable without DNA. CDR1 and CDR2 (germline): DFQATT, SNEGSKA (reference sequence). The CDR3 has 15 amino acids. CDR3 loop: CSVKETPGQNEKLFF.